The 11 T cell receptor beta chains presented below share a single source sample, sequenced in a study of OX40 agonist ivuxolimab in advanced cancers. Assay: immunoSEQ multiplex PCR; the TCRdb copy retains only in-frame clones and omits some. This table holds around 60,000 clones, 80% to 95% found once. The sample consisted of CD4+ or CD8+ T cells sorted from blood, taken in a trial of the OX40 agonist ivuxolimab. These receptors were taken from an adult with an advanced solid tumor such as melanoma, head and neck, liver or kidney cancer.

CDR3 DNA: TGTGCCAGCAGCCTACAGGGGGCCCATCAGCCCCAGCATTTT. It yields the protein CASSLQGAHQPQHF. The chain joins TRBV11-2 to TRBJ1-5, with TRBD1 matching over 9 bases. The CDR3 runs 14 residues. CDR1 SGHAT and CDR2 FQNNGV come from the germline V gene. Trimming at V came to 5 bases and at J to 5 bases, leaving 4 bases not matched to a gene.

This CDR3 is CASSQDGTRRIAGELFF. The CDR3 DNA sequence: TGCGCCAGCAGCCAAGACGGGACCCGCCGGATCGCCGGGGAGCTGTTTTTT. The rearrangement links TRBV4-1 to TRBJ2-2, with D perhaps assigned TRBD1 or TRBD2 (5 bases each). Trimming cost V 0 bases and J 6 bases, with 17 bases left between them. The CDR3 sequence is 17 residues long. Looked up from germline, CDR1 is MGHRA and CDR2 is YSYEKL.

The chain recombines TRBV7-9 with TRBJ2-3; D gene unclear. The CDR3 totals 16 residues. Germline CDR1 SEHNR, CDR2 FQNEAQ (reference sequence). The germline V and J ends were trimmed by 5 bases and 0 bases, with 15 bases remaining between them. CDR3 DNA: TGTGCCAGCAGCCCGCAGATGGTGACTAGCACAGATACGCAGTATTTT. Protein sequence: CASSPQMVTSTDTQYF.

As DNA, the CDR3 is TGTGCCAGCGTCGTACCCGATACGCAGTATTTT. This encodes CASVVPDTQYF. The V gene is TRBV7-9, the J gene TRBJ2-3; D is unclear. This CDR3 is built from 11 residues. Germline V gene data show CDR1 as SEHNR and CDR2 as FQNEAQ (reference sequence). The V and J ends lost 8 bases and 6 bases respectively, with 9 bases between them.

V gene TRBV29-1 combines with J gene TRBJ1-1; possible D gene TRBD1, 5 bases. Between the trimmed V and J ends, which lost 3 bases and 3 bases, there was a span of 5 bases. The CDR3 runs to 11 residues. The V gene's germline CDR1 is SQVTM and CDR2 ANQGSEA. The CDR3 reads CSVDRDTEAFF. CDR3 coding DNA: TGCAGCGTTGACAGGGACACTGAAGCTTTCTTT.

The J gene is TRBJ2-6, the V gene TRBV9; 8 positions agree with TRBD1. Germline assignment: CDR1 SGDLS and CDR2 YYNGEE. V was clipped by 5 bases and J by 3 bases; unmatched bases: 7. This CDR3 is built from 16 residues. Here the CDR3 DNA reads TGTGCCAGCAGAGGCCAGGGGGCAGATGGGGCCAACGTCCTGACTTTC. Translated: CASRGQGADGANVLTF.

The CDR3 sequence: CASTPGTGKQPQHF. Here the CDR3 DNA reads TGTGCCAGCACCCCAGGGACAGGGAAGCAGCCCCAGCATTTT. J is TRBJ1-5 and V is TRBV27; 9 bases align to TRBD1. Germline V lookup: CDR1 MNHEY, CDR2 SMNVEV (reference sequence). J lost 7 bases, V lost 7 bases, and 8 bases had no gene match. This CDR3 spans 14 amino acids.

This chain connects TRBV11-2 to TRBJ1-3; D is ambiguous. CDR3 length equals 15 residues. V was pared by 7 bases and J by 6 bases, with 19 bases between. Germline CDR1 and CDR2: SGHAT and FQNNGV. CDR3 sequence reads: CASTPIAGFENTIYF. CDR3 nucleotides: TGTGCCAGCACCCCGATCGCGGGTTTTGAAAACACCATATATTTT.

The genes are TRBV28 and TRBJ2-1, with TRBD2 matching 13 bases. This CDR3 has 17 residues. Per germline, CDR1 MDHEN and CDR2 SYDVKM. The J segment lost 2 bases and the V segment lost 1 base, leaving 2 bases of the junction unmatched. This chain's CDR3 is CASSLSGLAGTYNEQFF. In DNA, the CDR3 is TGTGCCAGCAGTTTATCGGGACTAGCGGGAACCTACAATGAGCAGTTCTTC.

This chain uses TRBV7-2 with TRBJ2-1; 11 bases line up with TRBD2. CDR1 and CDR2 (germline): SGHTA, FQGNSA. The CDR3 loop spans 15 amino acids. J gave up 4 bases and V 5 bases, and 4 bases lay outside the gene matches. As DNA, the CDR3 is TGTGCCAGCAGCCCACTAGCGGGGGCATACAATGAGCAGTTCTTC. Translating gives CASSPLAGAYNEQFF.

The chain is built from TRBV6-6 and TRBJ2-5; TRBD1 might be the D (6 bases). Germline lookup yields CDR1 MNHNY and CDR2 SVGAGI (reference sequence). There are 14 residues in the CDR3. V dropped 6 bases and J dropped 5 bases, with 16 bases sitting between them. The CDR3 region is CASRDQGYVETQYF. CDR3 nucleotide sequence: TGTGCCAGCAGAGACCAGGGGTATGTCGAGACCCAGTACTTC.